The 9 T cell receptor beta chains presented below share a single source sample, sequenced in a study of OX40 agonist ivuxolimab in advanced cancers. The data were produced by immunoSEQ multiplex PCR, yet TCRdb's version contains in-frame clones alone and is incomplete. The data contain tens of thousands of clones, about four fifths of them singletons. The specimen was CD4+ or CD8+ T cells sorted from blood, collected in a trial of the OX40 agonist ivuxolimab. The origin of the receptors is an adult with an advanced solid tumor such as melanoma, head and neck, liver or kidney cancer.

The chain couples TRBV5-1 to TRBJ2-7, with unresolved D. CDR1 is SGHRS and CDR2 is YFSETQ in the germline V gene. This CDR3 comprises 11 residues. V was clipped by 7 bases and J by 5 bases, with 10 bases between them. CDR3 bases: TGCGCCAGCTCTTCAGGTCACGAGCAGTACTTC. Amino acids: CASSSGHEQYF.

The chain joins TRBV7-9 to TRBJ2-2, with a tentative D call TRBD1 (5 bases). V lost 5 bases to trimming and J lost 1 base, with 8 bases between them. The CDR3 is 14 residues long. CDR1 SEHNR and CDR2 FQNEAQ come from the germline V gene (reference sequence). The CDR3 spells CASSTQGNTGELFF. CDR3 coding DNA: TGTGCCAGCAGCACCCAGGGGAACACCGGGGAGCTGTTTTTT.

The chain uses TRBV5-5 and TRBJ2-7; unclear D gene. V shed 5 bases and J shed 2 bases, with 8 bases lying between them. The CDR3 runs to 12 residues. Germline assignment: CDR1 SGHKS and CDR2 YYEKEE (reference sequence). CDR3 sequence: CASRQSPYEQYF. CDR3 DNA: TGTGCCAGCAGGCAGAGTCCCTACGAGCAGTACTTC.

The chain recombines TRBV7-8 with TRBJ2-7; TRBD2 matches 8 bases. Germline V lookup: CDR1 SGHVS, CDR2 FQNEAQ. V shed 1 base, J shed 6 bases, and the junction held 8 bases outside the gene matches. CDR3 length equals 15 residues. In DNA, the CDR3 is TGTGCCAGCAGCTTAGGGTACGGGGGGGCCTTCGAGCAGTACTTC. Protein: CASSLGYGGAFEQYF.

The J gene is TRBJ2-7, the V gene TRBV29-1, with D possibly matching TRBD1 (6 bases). This CDR3 contains 13 residues. V was shortened by 5 bases and J by 9 bases, with 20 bases between the two germline ends. Germline assignment: CDR1 SQVTM and CDR2 ANQGSEA. The CDR3 sequence: CSVKSIGGLRQYF. For the CDR3, the DNA is TGCAGCGTTAAGTCGATAGGGGGTCTTCGGCAGTACTTC.

This clone has only a few counts. This chain connects TRBV28 to TRBJ2-7, with a weak D call TRBD1 (7 bases). This CDR3 is 14 amino acids long. V was shortened by 2 bases and J by 5 bases, with 13 bases between the two germline ends. The germline CDR1 and CDR2 sequences are MDHEN and SYDVKM. The CDR3 DNA reads as TGTGCCAGCAGTTTAATCAGGGGGGCCCACGAGCAGTACTTC. This encodes CASSLIRGAHEQYF.

This clone showed up just a few times. This chain connects TRBV7-9 to TRBJ2-5; D call uncertain. The CDR3 loop spans 12 amino acids. Germline lookup yields CDR1 SEHNR and CDR2 FQNEAQ (reference sequence). With 1 base removed from V and 2 bases from J, the gap between germline ends came to 2 bases. The CDR3: CASSLGQETQYF. In nucleotides, the CDR3 is TGTGCCAGCAGCTTAGGACAAGAGACCCAGTACTTC.

Here the CDR3 DNA reads TGTGCCAGCAGTTCTGGAGGGCATGAGCAGTTCTTC. Translated, it gives CASSSGGHEQFF. The V gene is TRBV2, the J gene TRBJ2-1; D may be TRBD2 (6 bases). Germline CDR1 SNHLY, CDR2 FYNNEI. The V end lost 5 bases, the J end lost 8 bases, and 10 bases lay between the germline ends. This CDR3 spans 12 amino acids. The whole variable domain, remainder taken from reference TRBV2 and TRBJ2-1, is EPEVTQTPSHQVTQMGQEVILRCVPISNHLYFYWYRQILGQKVEFLVSFYNNEISEKSEIFDDQFSVERPDGSNFTLKIRSTKLEDSAMYFCASSSGGHEQFFGPGTRLTVL.

In this sample, this clone turned up a few times. The V call is TRBV19, the J call TRBJ2-2; D not certain. Germline CDR1 LNHDA, CDR2 SQIVND (reference sequence). V dropped 8 bases and J dropped 2 bases, with 12 bases sitting between them. The CDR3 contains 14 residues. In DNA form, the CDR3 reads TGTGCCAGTCTCGGCAGAGCTAACACCGGGGAGCTGTTTTTT. Amino acid sequence: CASLGRANTGELFF.